The source of this T cell receptor beta chain is a study of blood T cell repertoires in COVID-19. Study-level background: Samples came from the United States, Italy and Spain, spanning acute and convalescent COVID-19. Sources were T cells, B-cell-depleted T cells, or PBMCs; the material itself was cDNA or gDNA.

Trimming removed 3 bases at V and 1 base at J, with 7 bases between. This CDR3 spans 13 amino acids. Germline V gene data show CDR1 as SGHTS and CDR2 as YDEGEE. Using immunoSEQ multiplex PCR, the repertoire was profiled, and TCRdb retains in-frame clones only, with some absent. The sample includes more than 150,000 clones, less than 85% seen only once; the top ten take about 13%. The sequence was collected from a man over 45 who had recovered from COVID-19. The chain couples TRBV5-8 to TRBJ1-1, with D perhaps TRBD1 (5 bases). Sequences were obtained from peripheral blood. The CDR3 bases are TGTGCCAGCAGCTGGACACAGAACACTGAAGCTTTCTTT. It codes for CASSWTQNTEAFF.